This entry lists 29 T cell receptor beta chains sequenced from one sample in a study of cytomegalovirus exposure and HLA in healthy donors (dated by TCRdb to 2016 to 2017). Libraries were prepared through the immunoSEQ multiplex PCR assay. The multiplex PCR relied on a mix of 60 forward primers for TCR Vbeta segments and 13 reverse primers for TCR Jbeta segments. TCRdb mirrors the immuneACCESS table, restricted to in-frame sequences. Some clones are absent from its copies; in checked studies, under half trace to an unresolved V gene, and the reason for the others is unknown. The sample profile shows over 150,000 clones; roughly 80% of them were found once. The ten most abundant clones make up 7.5% to 9.5% of the sample. Sequencing input: PBMCs. These receptors came from a male donor in good health and CMV-seropositive.

This clone was observed a single time. This chain links TRBV7-2 with TRBJ2-7, with 9 bases identical to TRBD2. Unmatched junction bases numbered 10, after V lost 3 bases and J lost 1 base. The CDR3 has 17 amino acids. Germline V gene sequence: CDR1 SGHTA, CDR2 FQGNSA. CDR3 protein: CASSFANSGRASYEQYF. The CDR3 DNA follows: TGTGCCAGCAGCTTCGCGAATAGCGGGAGAGCTTCCTACGAGCAGTACTTC.

The chain combines TRBV27 with TRBJ2-7, with D possibly being TRBD1 (6 bases). The V end lost 5 bases, the J end lost 2 bases, and 16 bases lay between the germline ends. The germline V gene has CDR1 MNHEY and CDR2 SMNVEV (reference sequence). The CDR3 has 15 residues. For the CDR3, the DNA is TGTGCCAGCAGTAAAAGGACAGTCCTAGCCTACGAGCAGTACTTC. Residues: CASSKRTVLAYEQYF.

V is TRBV7-2 and J is TRBJ2-7, with 7 nucleotides matching TRBD1. Germline CDR1 SGHTA, CDR2 FQGNSA. V gave up 2 bases and J gave up 2 bases; unmatched junction bases: 3. The CDR3 has 14 amino acids. The CDR3 protein is CASSLPGQPYEQYF. The DNA of the CDR3 is TGTGCCAGCAGCTTACCGGGACAGCCCTACGAGCAGTACTTC.

The rearrangement uses TRBV27 and TRBJ2-7; 10 bases align to TRBD1. The CDR3 consists of 15 residues. Germline trimming cut 4 bases from V and 2 bases from J; bases unmatched to any gene: 5. The germline gives CDR1 MNHEY, CDR2 SMNVEV (reference sequence). The CDR3 coding sequence is TGTGCCAGCAGTTCCTTAGGACAGGGGGCCTACGAGCAGTACTTC. It is translated as CASSSLGQGAYEQYF.

This clone was seen once. The genes are TRBV30 and TRBJ1-2, with a weak D call TRBD1 (6 bases). The germline CDR1 and CDR2 sequences are GTSNPN and SVGIG (reference sequence). The length of the CDR3 is 14 residues. Trimming removed 5 bases from V and 7 bases from J, with 20 bases in between. The CDR3 is CAWGIAQGGGGYTF. The DNA of the CDR3 is TGTGCCTGGGGTATTGCACAGGGAGGGGGTGGCTACACCTTC. The full variable domain, completed using reference TRBV30 and TRBJ1-2, is SQTIHQWPATLVQPVGSPLSLECTVEGTSNPNLYWYRQAAGRGLQLLFYSVGIGQISSEVPQNLSASRPQDRQFILSSKKLLLSDSGFYLCAWGIAQGGGGYTFGSGTRLTVV.

The chain joins TRBV11-2 to TRBJ2-2; possible D gene TRBD2, 6 bases. CDR3 length equals 15 residues. V was pared by 4 bases and J by 6 bases, with 15 bases between. Germline V gene sequence: CDR1 SGHAT, CDR2 FQNNGV. In DNA form, the CDR3 reads TGTGCCAGCAGCTCCCGCGGGGTAGTCTCCGGGGAGCTGTTTTTT. This translates into CASSSRGVVSGELFF.

This chain joins TRBV20-1 and TRBJ2-1; the D gene is possibly TRBD1 (5 bases). The CDR3 has 10 amino acids. V shed 4 bases and J shed 7 bases, with 5 bases lying between them. CDR1 is DFQATT and CDR2 is SNEGSKA in the germline V gene (reference sequence). As DNA, the CDR3 is TGCAGTGCTAAGGGGAATGAGCAGTTCTTC. Translating it yields CSAKGNEQFF.

The chain couples TRBV11-2 to TRBJ1-1; 7 bases align to TRBD1. The CDR3 runs 13 residues. Per germline, CDR1 SGHAT and CDR2 FQNNGV. The J segment lost 12 bases and the V segment lost 2 bases, leaving 9 bases of the junction unmatched. The CDR3 DNA sequence: TGTGCCAGCAGCTTATCTGGAGGACAGGAGACTTTCTTT. It encodes CASSLSGGQETFF.

The chain joins TRBV5-4 to TRBJ1-4; the D gene is possibly TRBD1 (5 bases). CDR3 size: 15 residues. Germline CDR1 SGHNT, CDR2 YYREEE (reference sequence). Trimming removed 3 bases at V and 0 bases at J, with 9 bases between. The CDR3 nucleotides read TGTGCCAGCAGCTCCGGACAAGCAACTAATGAAAAACTGTTTTTT. Amino acid sequence: CASSSGQATNEKLFF.

The chain combines TRBV11-2 with TRBJ2-1, with a weak D call TRBD1 (6 bases). With 1 base removed from V and 2 bases from J, the gap between germline ends came to 6 bases. The germline CDR1 and CDR2 sequences are SGHAT and FQNNGV. The CDR3 has 14 amino acids. CDR3 residues: CASSLAGAYNEQFF. The CDR3 DNA reads as TGTGCCAGCAGCTTAGCAGGGGCCTACAATGAGCAGTTCTTC.

This clone has only a few counts. V usage is TRBV11-2 and J usage is TRBJ2-7; 8 bases fit TRBD2. This CDR3 is 15 amino acids long. V gave up 3 bases and J gave up 6 bases; unmatched junction bases: 10. Germline V gives CDR1 SGHAT, CDR2 FQNNGV. The DNA of the CDR3 is TGTGCCAGCAGCTTGCGGACCGGGACTAGGGGCGAGCAGTACTTC. It codes for CASSLRTGTRGEQYF. Full variable domain (outside the CDR3, taken from reference TRBV11-2 and TRBJ2-7): EAGVAQSPRYKIIEKRQSVAFWCNPISGHATLYWYQQILGQGPKLLIQFQNNGVVDDSQLPKDRFSAERLKGVDSTLKIQPAKLEDSAVYLCASSLRTGTRGEQYFGPGTRLTVT.

Points on this clone: Other DNA sequences from this sample encode an identical CDR3 as well. The genes are TRBV5-1 and TRBJ2-5; D gene ambiguous. The V gene lost 2 bases and the J gene lost 2 bases, with 4 bases spanning the gap. The CDR3 spans 12 residues. Looked up from germline, CDR1 is SGHRS and CDR2 is YFSETQ. The CDR3 nucleotides are TGCGCCAGCAGCTTCCAGCAAGAGACCCAGTACTTC. Translating it yields CASSFQQETQYF.

This clone was counted only a few times. V and J are TRBV5-1 and TRBJ2-3; the D gene is possibly TRBD2 (5 bases). The CDR3 length is 15 residues. V lost 2 bases to trimming and J lost 1 base, with 11 bases between them. Germline assignment: CDR1 SGHRS and CDR2 YFSETQ. The CDR3 region is CASSFRGWGTDTQYF. In DNA form, the CDR3 reads TGCGCCAGCAGCTTTCGGGGTTGGGGCACAGATACGCAGTATTTT.

This chain connects TRBV18 to TRBJ1-5; no firm D call. Germline CDR1 reads KGHSH; CDR2 reads LQKENI. Trimming removed 3 bases from V and 6 bases from J, with 15 bases in between. CDR3 length: 15 amino acids. CDR3 sequence (DNA): TGTGCCAGCTCACCGCGAGAGGGAATAGGTCAGCCCCAGCATTTT. Protein: CASSPREGIGQPQHF.

The rearrangement uses TRBV5-6 and TRBJ1-1, with D unclear. CDR1 is SGHDT and CDR2 is YYEEEE in the germline V gene. V gave up 2 bases and J gave up 4 bases, with 15 bases separating them. This CDR3 has 15 amino acids. The DNA of the CDR3 is TGTGCCAGCAGCTTTTCCTACTGGTCTAGCACTGAAGCTTTCTTT. Amino acids: CASSFSYWSSTEAFF.

This chain links TRBV5-1 with TRBJ2-7; D might be TRBD2 (5 bases). The CDR3 length is 14 residues. V lost 0 bases and J 3 bases, leaving 10 bases between the germline ends. Germline CDR1 is SGHRS and CDR2 is YFSETQ. CDR3 protein: CASSLAGSNYEQYF. In DNA, the CDR3 is TGCGCCAGCAGCTTGGCGGGGTCGAACTACGAGCAGTACTTC.

The genes are TRBV5-4 and TRBJ2-3; the match to TRBD2 covers 9 bases. Germline V gene sequence: CDR1 SGHNT, CDR2 YYREEE (reference sequence). V dropped 3 bases and J dropped 0; count of bases not matched to a gene: 5. This CDR3 region has 16 residues. The CDR3 nucleotides are TGTGCCAGCAGCTCCGGACTAGCGACTAGCACAGATACGCAGTATTTT. Protein product: CASSSGLATSTDTQYF.

This sequence joins TRBV5-1 and TRBJ2-7; 7 bases align to TRBD2. The germline gives CDR1 SGHRS, CDR2 YFSETQ. Trimming cost V 5 bases and J 3 bases; bases outside gene matches: 11. This CDR3 is 15 amino acids long. CDR3 bases: TGCGCCAGCAGACCTGTTGGGGGGGACCACTACGAGCAGTACTTC. This codes for CASRPVGGDHYEQYF.

The chain employs TRBV11-3 and TRBJ2-1, with 9 positions matching TRBD1. V lost 4 bases, J lost 7 bases, and 11 bases stayed unmatched. CDR3 size: 16 residues. Germline CDR1 reads SGHNT; CDR2 reads YENEEA. The CDR3 coding sequence is TGTGCCAGCAGCTCGATAGGGGGGACAGGGAGGAATGAGCAGTTCTTC. It yields the protein CASSSIGGTGRNEQFF. Full variable domain (missing parts from reference TRBV11-3 and TRBJ2-1): EAGVVQSPRYKIIEKKQPVAFWCNPISGHNTLYWYLQNLGQGPELLIRYENEEAVDDSQLPKDRFSAERLKGVDSTLKIQPAELGDSAVYLCASSSIGGTGRNEQFFGPGTRLTVL.

The chain is built from TRBV7-9 and TRBJ1-6; possible D gene TRBD1, 5 bases. The CDR3 consists of 15 residues. CDR1 and CDR2 from the germline V gene are SEHNR and FQNEAQ (reference sequence). V lost 1 base and J 10 bases, leaving 14 bases between the germline ends. The CDR3 protein is CASSLGAGGGSPLHF. Here the CDR3 DNA reads TGTGCCAGCAGCTTAGGAGCGGGGGGAGGATCACCCCTCCACTTT.

The genes are TRBV5-1 and TRBJ1-2, with 7 bases aligning to TRBD1. This CDR3 has 14 amino acids. Germline V gene sequence: CDR1 SGHRS, CDR2 YFSETQ. Unmatched junction bases numbered 9, after V lost 2 bases and J lost 8 bases. CDR3 sequence: CASSFGLDREGYTF. DNA for the CDR3: TGCGCCAGCAGCTTTGGCCTTGACAGGGAAGGCTACACCTTC. The whole variable domain, remainder taken from reference TRBV5-1 and TRBJ1-2, is KAGVTQTPRYLIKTRGQQVTLSCSPISGHRSVSWYQQTPGQGLQFLFEYFSETQRNKGNFPGRFSGRQFSNSRSEMNVSTLELGDSALYLCASSFGLDREGYTFGSGTRLTVV.

This clone was recorded once. This chain uses TRBV4-3 with TRBJ2-1, with a possible D match to TRBD2 (6 bases). Per the germline V gene, CDR1 is LGHNA and CDR2 is YSLEER. The V and J ends lost 0 bases and 4 bases respectively, with 13 bases between them. This CDR3 has 16 amino acids. The chain's CDR3 is CASSQESAGLYNEQFF. Written as DNA, the CDR3 is TGCGCCAGCAGCCAAGAATCAGCGGGCCTGTACAATGAGCAGTTCTTC.

The J gene is TRBJ1-5, the V gene TRBV7-8; 7 bases match TRBD1. There are 12 residues in the CDR3. Germline V gene data show CDR1 as SGHVS and CDR2 as FQNEAQ. Trimming at V came to 10 bases and at J to 6 bases, leaving 6 bases not matched to a gene. Here the CDR3 reads CATATGPQPQHF. For the CDR3, the DNA is TGTGCCACCGCGACAGGGCCTCAGCCCCAGCATTTT.

The chain joins TRBV11-2 to TRBJ2-1; D is perhaps TRBD2 (6 bases). This CDR3 has 14 amino acids. The V end was cut by 6 bases, the J end by 4 bases, with 13 bases between. Germline V gene sequence: CDR1 SGHAT, CDR2 FQNNGV. The CDR3 region has the DNA TGTGCCAGCAGGTCGGACTACCTATACAATGAGCAGTTCTTC. Its protein is CASRSDYLYNEQFF.

The chain carries TRBV19 and TRBJ1-6; D may be TRBD1 (6 bases). The CDR3 extends over 14 amino acids. Germline V lookup: CDR1 LNHDA, CDR2 SQIVND (reference sequence). V was cut by 4 bases and J by 7 bases, with 11 bases left in between. The CDR3 loop reads CASSKTGLNSPLHF. The CDR3 DNA follows: TGTGCCAGTAGTAAGACAGGCTTGAATTCACCCCTCCACTTT.

The V call is TRBV7-9, the J call TRBJ2-5; TRBD1 matches 7 bases. This CDR3 has 14 amino acids. Germline CDR1 and CDR2: SEHNR and FQNEAQ (reference sequence). J gave up 3 bases and V 5 bases, and 6 bases lay outside the gene matches. CDR3 residues: CASSPYRGEETQYF. The CDR3 DNA reads as TGTGCCAGCAGCCCCTACAGGGGCGAAGAGACCCAGTACTTC.

This clone showed up just once. The chain is built from TRBV6-5 and TRBJ1-5; 8 bases align to TRBD1. V shed 6 bases, J shed 5 bases, and the junction held 9 bases outside the gene matches. CDR1 and CDR2 from the germline V gene are MNHEY and SVGAGI. This CDR3 has 15 residues. The CDR3 here is CASSRGQDLDQPQHF. DNA for the CDR3: TGTGCCAGCAGCCGGGGACAGGACTTGGATCAGCCCCAGCATTTT.

This chain uses TRBV5-4 with TRBJ2-2; D ambiguous. The germline gives CDR1 SGHNT, CDR2 YYREEE (reference sequence). The CDR3 extends over 14 amino acids. The V and J ends lost 4 bases and 3 bases respectively, with 10 bases between them. CDR3 bases: TGTGCCAGCAGCCCGCGGAGCGACACCGGGGAGCTGTTTTTT. This encodes CASSPRSDTGELFF.

The rearrangement uses TRBV11-2 and TRBJ1-6; 8 bases line up with TRBD1. In germline, CDR1 is SGHAT, CDR2 FQNNGV. Trimming removed 5 bases from V and 5 bases from J; junction bases left unmatched: 5. This CDR3 region has 15 residues. CDR3 region: CASSRRTGNNSPLHF. In DNA, the CDR3 is TGTGCCAGCAGCCGCCGGACAGGGAATAATTCACCCCTCCACTTT. Combining the CDR3 with reference TRBV11-2 and TRBJ1-6 gives the whole variable domain EAGVAQSPRYKIIEKRQSVAFWCNPISGHATLYWYQQILGQGPKLLIQFQNNGVVDDSQLPKDRFSAERLKGVDSTLKIQPAKLEDSAVYLCASSRRTGNNSPLHFGNGTRLTVT.